The sequence of this TCR beta chain was determined in a study of blood T cell repertoires in COVID-19. The overall study: Nucleic acid was either cDNA or gDNA, and it came from T cells, B-cell-depleted T cells, or PBMCs.

Only in-frame clones appear in the TCRdb table, and some are missing; sequencing was by immunoSEQ multiplex PCR. The sample consists of 220,000 or so clones, approximately 84% of them appearing once. CDR3 length: 17 residues. CDR1 and CDR2 (germline): MNHEY, SVGEGT. Trimming removed 4 bases from V and 6 bases from J; junction bases left unmatched: 14. Input material: peripheral blood. The receptor comes from a woman of 80 years or more with acute or convalescent COVID-19. The rearrangement links TRBV6-2 or TRBV6-3 to TRBJ2-2; 7 bases map to TRBD1. As DNA, the CDR3 is TGTGCCAGCAGTTCCTACCCGAGAGGGGGCGCCTCCGGGGAGCTGTTTTTT. Translating it yields CASSSYPRGGASGELFF.